This TCR beta chain was identified in a study of T cell repertoires in cytomegalovirus infection. Study at large: Shared public TCR beta signatures pointed to both CMV infection and a matching HLA type.

TCRdb redid the calling of the reads with MiXCR, one entry per CDR3 protein. The table lists 450,000 to 650,000 distinct CDR3 sequences, about 25% of them singletons. Broader study findings: Adding up the frequency of public TCR beta families identified people who carried CMV plus the relevant HLA.

Points on this clonotype: The antigen remains unidentified.

Trimming took off 7 bases at V and 0 bases at J, with 14 bases between the two ends. The CDR3 has 15 residues. Germline CDR1 and CDR2: MRHNA and SNTAGT. The chain recombines TRBV6-4 with TRBJ2-3, with D uncertain. This clonotype was obtained from a human donor in good health (CMV status not recorded). Some clones in this sample may be carry-over from other donors' samples. Specimen: PBMCs. CDR3: CASNSRRPSTDTQYF. The CDR3 DNA reads TGTGCCAGCAATTCAAGGCGGCCAAGCACAGATACGCAGTATTTT.